This TCR beta chain was recorded in a study of shared clonotypes between healthy human individuals. Study-wide findings and caveats: Naive CD4 clonotype sharing across a handful of donors was 4% to 5.5%. Rarefaction showed that sequencing of sorted subsets was incomplete (despite large depth).

For this clone: What it binds is not known.

Naive CD8 cells lacked CD45RO and underwent positive selection for CCR7, leaving out terminally differentiated effector memory CD45RA+ cells. It was 150 to 200 ng DNA, 25,000 to 35,000 T cell genomes, that sorted-subset replicate PCRs used. Original data processing: Filtering differed for immunoSEQ, which gave only junction sequences without quality scores. Some clones are missing from TCRdb's copy, which holds only in-frame ones; the method was immunoSEQ multiplex PCR. The DNA was the basis for D and trimming; V, J and clone size are from that table. The top ten hold approximately 0.3% of the sample, which has 550,000 to 600,000 clones, roughly 98% seen once. The germline V gene encodes CDR1 SGHVS and CDR2 FQNEAQ. The CDR3 loop spans 17 amino acids. The J segment lost 0 bases and the V segment lost 4 bases, leaving 8 bases of the junction unmatched.

This chain connects TRBV7-8 to TRBJ2-3, with 9 nucleotides matching TRBD1. What was sequenced was naive CD8+ T cells sorted from blood. The TCR was taken from a man in his thirties or forties in good health. CDR3 bases: TGTGCCAGCAGCTCCCCTTTAGGGACAGGGAGCACAGATACGCAGTATTTT. Protein product: CASSSPLGTGSTDTQYF. Drawing the rest from reference TRBV7-8 and TRBJ2-3, the complete variable domain is GAGVSQSPRYKVAKRGQDVALRCDPISGHVSLFWYQQALGQGPEFLTYFQNEAQLDKSGLPSDRFFAERPEGSVSTLKIQRTQQEDSAVYLCASSSPLGTGSTDTQYFGPGTRLTVL.